The 27 T cell receptor beta chains below were found in one sample sequenced in a study of technical replicates of blood from a few donors. Sequencing used immunoSEQ multiplex PCR; TCRdb keeps in-frame clones, though not all of them. The table records some 70,000 clones, roughly 93% of them present only once. The sequencing sample was made of T cells isolated from PBMCs. Receptors originate from a human donor in good health.

V gene TRBV7-9 combines with J gene TRBJ2-7; D not resolved. Trimming took off 0 bases at V and 0 bases at J, with 6 bases between the two ends. This CDR3 contains 14 residues. CDR1 SEHNR and CDR2 FQNEAQ come from the germline V gene (reference sequence). The CDR3 region has the DNA TGTGCCAGCAGCTTAGCGGGCCTCTCCTACGAGCAGTACTTC. Residues: CASSLAGLSYEQYF.

The chain has TRBV29-1 and TRBJ2-1; 10 nucleotides agree with TRBD2. J gave up 8 bases and V 6 bases, and 7 bases lay outside the gene matches. CDR3 size: 13 residues. Germline values: CDR1 SQVTM, CDR2 ANQGSEA. The DNA of the CDR3 is TGCAGCGTGAGAGCGGGAGGGCCCGATGAGCAGTTCTTC. Protein product: CSVRAGGPDEQFF.

The chain couples TRBV6-5 to TRBJ2-7; a weak D match, TRBD1 (7 bases). V was cut by 6 bases and J by 4 bases, with 16 bases left in between. CDR1 and CDR2 (germline): MNHEY, SVGAGI. The CDR3 loop spans 14 amino acids. The CDR3 is CASSHDRAGYEQYF. CDR3 bases: TGTGCCAGCAGCCATGACAGGGCGGGATACGAGCAGTACTTC.

This chain joins TRBV7-9 and TRBJ2-3; 16 positions agree with TRBD2. The CDR3 extends over 17 amino acids. V lost 4 bases and J lost 2; bases outside the gene matches: 3. Germline CDR1 and CDR2: SEHNR and FQNEAQ (reference sequence). This chain's CDR3 is CASSSGTSGRDTDTQYF. The CDR3 nucleotides read TGTGCCAGCAGCTCCGGGACTAGCGGGAGGGACACAGATACGCAGTATTTT.

The CDR3 DNA sequence: TGCAGTGCTTCGAGCAATGAGCAGTTCTTC. It yields the protein CSASSNEQFF. The rearrangement joins TRBV20-1 to TRBJ2-1, with D hard to call. The CDR3 consists of 10 residues. V was clipped by 5 bases and J by 6 bases, with 5 bases between them. CDR1 and CDR2 from the germline V gene are DFQATT and SNEGSKA (reference sequence).

This chain joins TRBV6-6 and TRBJ1-3; weak D call: TRBD1 (5 bases). The CDR3 loop spans 13 amino acids. Deletions cut 6 bases from V and 2 bases from J, with 8 bases between. Germline CDR1 is MNHNY and CDR2 is SVGAGI (reference sequence). CDR3 sequence reads: CASRRGAGNTIYF. The CDR3 DNA reads TGTGCCAGCAGACGGGGGGCTGGAAACACCATATATTTT.

This clone was observed a handful of times. V gene TRBV10-1 combines with J gene TRBJ2-5, with 7 bases that match TRBD2. J gave up 1 base and V 8 bases, and 13 bases lay outside the gene matches. Germline V CDR1 and CDR2: WNHNN, SYGVQD (reference sequence). The length of the CDR3 is 16 residues. The CDR3 DNA follows: TGCGCCAGCGAGGTAGGGGAGGGAGAGCTCCAAGAGACCCAGTACTTC. Amino acid sequence: CASEVGEGELQETQYF.

The chain combines TRBV6-5 with TRBJ2-7, with 9 nucleotides matching TRBD1. The germline gives CDR1 MNHEY, CDR2 SVGAGI. J lost 3 bases, V lost 6 bases, and 6 bases had no gene match. The CDR3 is 14 amino acids. The CDR3 DNA follows: TGTGCCAGCAGCCCCGGGACAGGGATCTACGAGCAGTACTTC. Translated: CASSPGTGIYEQYF.

V usage is TRBV28 and J usage is TRBJ2-1; 8 bases are a match to TRBD1. Germline V CDR1 and CDR2: MDHEN, SYDVKM. The CDR3 runs to 14 residues. V lost 6 bases and J lost 4; bases outside the gene matches: 5. CDR3 loop: CASRGTGSYNEQFF. CDR3 nucleotide sequence: TGTGCCAGCAGGGGGACAGGCAGTTACAATGAGCAGTTCTTC.

This clone was seen a single time. J is TRBJ1-1 and V is TRBV10-3, with 7 bases that match TRBD1. The V segment lost 1 base and the J segment 11 bases; nucleotides outside the gene matches: 7. CDR3 length: 13 amino acids. Germline V gene lookup returns CDR1 ENHRY and CDR2 SYGVKD. The CDR3 region has the DNA TGTGCCATCAGTGAGTTACAGGGGTTGGGGGCTTTCTTT. Protein product: CAISELQGLGAFF.

The V and J genes are TRBV7-9 and TRBJ1-2; TRBD1 aligns across 9 bases. Looked up from germline, CDR1 is SEHNR and CDR2 is FQNEAQ (reference sequence). After removal of 5 bases from V and 6 bases from J, the junction contained 13 bases not matched to a gene. CDR3 size: 16 residues. The CDR3 spells CASSRDRVPLTDGYTF. Here the CDR3 DNA reads TGTGCCAGCAGCCGGGACAGGGTCCCTCTCACGGATGGCTACACCTTC.

V is TRBV11-2 and J is TRBJ2-5; 7 nucleotides agree with TRBD2. Trimming removed 6 bases from V and 6 bases from J; junction bases left unmatched: 7. The CDR3 covers 13 residues. The germline CDR1 and CDR2 sequences are SGHAT and FQNNGV. CDR3 residues: CASRSGRGKTQYF. In DNA, the CDR3 is TGTGCCAGCAGATCCGGGCGGGGGAAGACCCAGTACTTC.

This clone was counted between two and nine times. The genes are TRBV5-1 and TRBJ2-7; TRBD2 aligns across 12 bases. Germline CDR1 is SGHRS and CDR2 is YFSETQ. This CDR3 region has 15 residues. The V gene end was trimmed by 4 bases and the J gene end by 5 bases; junction bases not matched to a gene: 7. The CDR3: CASSTSGRSTNEQYF. Here the CDR3 DNA reads TGCGCCAGCAGCACTAGCGGGAGGAGTACAAACGAGCAGTACTTC.

This clone came up once. The chain carries TRBV27 and TRBJ2-4, with D tentatively TRBD1 (5 bases). Germline CDR1 is MNHEY and CDR2 is SMNVEV (reference sequence). The CDR3 runs 14 residues. Trimming stripped 7 bases from V and 7 bases from J, with 17 bases between. In nucleotides, the CDR3 is TGTGCCAGCACCGACCACCCGGCAGGGAACATTCAGTACTTC. Translating it yields CASTDHPAGNIQYF.

The count of this clone is one. This rearrangement joins TRBV6-5 to TRBJ2-5, with unresolved D. The J call may be wrong; the DNA end is better matched by TRBJ2-7. The CDR3 runs 14 residues. Looked up from germline, CDR1 is MNHEY and CDR2 is SVGAGI. This chain's CDR3 is CASSYDGSSYEQYF. DNA of the CDR3: TGTGCCAGCAGTTACGACGGGTCCTCCTACGAGCAGTACTTC.

Only one count was recorded for this clone. This chain links TRBV2 with TRBJ2-3; 12 nucleotides line up with TRBD2. Germline V gene data show CDR1 as SNHLY and CDR2 as FYNNEI. Trimming took 5 bases from V and 2 from J; bases not matched to a gene: 8. The CDR3 runs to 17 residues. The CDR3 reads CASSLLAGGPPTDTQYF. In nucleotides, the CDR3 is TGTGCCAGCAGTCTTCTAGCGGGAGGGCCCCCCACAGATACGCAGTATTTT.

The rearrangement joins TRBV7-2 to TRBJ2-7; D call uncertain. Germline V lookup: CDR1 SGHTA, CDR2 FQGNSA. CDR3 length: 13 amino acids. The V and J ends lost 1 base and 6 bases respectively, with 10 bases between them. The DNA of the CDR3 is TGTGCCAGCAGCTTAGAGACGGGTTTCGAGCAGTACTTC. Translating it yields CASSLETGFEQYF.

The chain carries TRBV27 and TRBJ2-7, with 12 bases that match TRBD1. Germline-derived CDR1 and CDR2 are MNHEY and SMNVEV (reference sequence). V lost 4 bases, J lost 4 bases, and 2 bases stayed unmatched. CDR3 size: 14 residues. The CDR3 sequence is CASSSGQGAYEQYF. Written as DNA, the CDR3 is TGTGCCAGCAGTTCGGGACAGGGGGCATACGAGCAGTACTTC.

The chain combines TRBV11-3 with TRBJ2-7, with TRBD2 matching over 8 bases. Germline V gene sequence: CDR1 SGHNT, CDR2 YENEEA. V trimming: 0 bases; J trimming: 5 bases; junction bases outside the gene matches: 9. The CDR3 loop spans 16 amino acids. CDR3 coding DNA: TGTGCCAGCAGCTTAGATGGCCGGGAGGGCCGGGACGAGCAGTACTTC. Translating gives CASSLDGREGRDEQYF.

V usage is TRBV10-3 and J usage is TRBJ1-3, with D possibly TRBD1 on 6 matching bases. V lost 9 bases, J lost 0 bases, and 18 bases lay in between. This CDR3 spans 16 amino acids. Germline CDR1 and CDR2: ENHRY and SYGVKD. In nucleotides, the CDR3 is TGTGCCATAGGGGGAACAGTGCTAAGCTCTGGAAACACCATATATTTT. The encoded protein is CAIGGTVLSSGNTIYF.

The genes are TRBV5-6 and TRBJ2-7; D possibly corresponds to TRBD2 (6 bases). Germline-derived CDR1 and CDR2 are SGHDT and YYEEEE. There are 16 residues in the CDR3. Trimming shortened V by 1 base and J by 6 bases, and 20 bases separated the two germline ends. For the CDR3, the DNA is TGTGCCAGCAGCTTGCTAAGCGGGTTAGGGGTCGGCGAGCAGTACTTC. Protein sequence: CASSLLSGLGVGEQYF. The entire variable domain, with the rest obtained from reference TRBV5-6 and TRBJ2-7, is as follows: DAGVTQSPTHLIKTRGQQVTLRCSPKSGHDTVSWYQQALGQGPQFIFQYYEEEERQRGNFPDRFSGHQFPNYSSELNVNALLLGDSALYLCASSLLSGLGVGEQYFGPGTRLTVT.

The CDR3 region is CAWSIGGGANVLTF. DNA for the CDR3: TGTGCCTGGAGTATAGGAGGAGGGGCCAACGTCCTGACTTTC. This chain joins TRBV30 and TRBJ2-6; weak D call: TRBD2 (5 bases). V gave up 2 bases and J gave up 4 bases, with 9 bases separating them. Germline values: CDR1 GTSNPN, CDR2 SVGIG (reference sequence). The CDR3 runs to 14 residues.

The V and J genes are TRBV9 and TRBJ1-1; D possibly corresponds to TRBD1 (5 bases). The CDR3 loop spans 14 amino acids. Germline lookup yields CDR1 SGDLS and CDR2 YYNGEE. V was shortened by 0 bases and J by 5 bases, with 11 bases between the two germline ends. The CDR3 region has the DNA TGTGCCAGCAGCGTAGCAGGGCAGGCAACTGAAGCTTTCTTT. Translation: CASSVAGQATEAFF.

This chain joins TRBV5-1 and TRBJ2-7, with 7 positions matching TRBD2. Germline loops: CDR1 SGHRS, CDR2 YFSETQ. V lost 3 bases to trimming and J lost 2 bases; unmatched junction nucleotides: 8. The CDR3 sequence is 15 residues long. The CDR3 DNA is TGCGCCAGCAGCTCCTCCCTAGCGGCCCCCTACGAGCAGTACTTC. This sequence encodes CASSSSLAAPYEQYF.

This clone was detected a few times. This sequence joins TRBV19 and TRBJ1-1; 7 bases map to TRBD1. The CDR3 is made up of 14 amino acids. CDR1 and CDR2 (germline): LNHDA, SQIVND (reference sequence). The V and J ends lost 5 bases and 3 bases, in that order; junction bases with no gene match: 6. The CDR3 bases are TGTGCCAGTAGTTATGACAGGGTTCACACTGAAGCTTTCTTT. This codes for CASSYDRVHTEAFF.

This clone was counted only a few times. The genes are TRBV5-1 and TRBJ1-1; perhaps TRBD1 as D (5 bases). Germline CDR1 SGHRS, CDR2 YFSETQ. Trimming pared 2 bases from V and 0 bases from J, leaving 14 bases between. The length of the CDR3 is 16 residues. The CDR3 loop reads CASSFRQGSMNTEAFF. CDR3 bases: TGCGCCAGCAGCTTTCGCCAGGGAAGCATGAACACTGAAGCTTTCTTT.

The chain combines TRBV6-1 with TRBJ2-5; 13 nucleotides line up with TRBD2. This CDR3 comprises 15 residues. Losses at the gene ends were 5 bases for V and 3 bases for J; bases not matched to a gene: 3. Germline CDR1 reads MNHNS; CDR2 reads SASEGT. CDR3 in DNA: TGTGCCAGCAGTATGGGACTAGCGGGAAAAGAGACCCAGTACTTC. This encodes CASSMGLAGKETQYF.